What follows describes a single T cell receptor beta chain. Documented time point: pre-treatment baseline. Some clones are missing from TCRdb's copy, which holds only in-frame ones; the method was immunoSEQ multiplex PCR. The sample yields over 10,000 clones, 92% seen once. Trimming took 5 bases from V and 6 from J, leaving 10 bases between them. Germline V gives CDR1 LNHDA, CDR2 SQIVND (reference sequence). This CDR3 contains 13 residues. This record belongs to a study of blood T cell dynamics during melanoma immunotherapy. This receptor was identified in a human donor with melanoma. The V gene is TRBV19, the J gene TRBJ1-4, with TRBD1 as a possible D gene (5 bases). Sequences were derived from effector memory CD8+ T cells from blood, sampled from a patient treated with checkpoint blockade. CDR3 nucleotide sequence: TGTGCCAGTAGTGGGGACGGGCATGAAAAACTGTTTTTT. Its protein is CASSGDGHEKLFF.